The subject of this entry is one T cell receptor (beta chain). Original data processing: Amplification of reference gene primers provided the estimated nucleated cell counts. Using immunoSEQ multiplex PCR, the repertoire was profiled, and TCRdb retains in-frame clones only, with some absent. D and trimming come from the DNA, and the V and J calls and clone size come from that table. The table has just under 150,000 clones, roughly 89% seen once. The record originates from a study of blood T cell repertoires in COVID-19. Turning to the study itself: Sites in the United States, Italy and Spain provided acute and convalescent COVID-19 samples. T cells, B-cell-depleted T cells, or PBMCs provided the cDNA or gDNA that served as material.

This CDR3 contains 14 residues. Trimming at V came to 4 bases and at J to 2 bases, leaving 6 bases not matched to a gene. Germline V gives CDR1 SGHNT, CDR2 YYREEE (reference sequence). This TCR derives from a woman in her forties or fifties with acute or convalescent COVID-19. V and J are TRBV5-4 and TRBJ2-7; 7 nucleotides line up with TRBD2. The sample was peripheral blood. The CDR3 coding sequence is TGTGCCAGCAGCCTGGGGACTACTCCCTACGAGCAGTACTTC. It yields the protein CASSLGTTPYEQYF.